This entry is about one T cell receptor beta chain. It lacks a known antigen. No much larger clone exists at a distance of one base, and base qualities are not known. The data derive from a study of T cells in Graves' hyperthyroidism and ophthalmopathy (dated by TCRdb to the late 2010s). Broadly, across the study: Peripheral blood was collected at initial diagnosis, before any treatment. TCR V-J signatures able to tell the groups apart were searched for in a discovery cohort of 90 to 100 patients, of whom more than 40 had Graves' ophthalmopathy and roughly 59 had stable Graves' hyperthyroidism. Whether ophthalmopathy could be predicted prospectively was tested in an independent validation cohort made up of 18 to 20 hyperthyroidism patients plus 17 patients who later progressed to ophthalmopathy. The 90 to 100 discovery patients were randomly divided into training and test sets at a 7:3 ratio. Thyroid tissue and blood T-cell repertoires from six Graves' hyperthyroidism patients were also compared in the study. Once sampling was done, hyperthyroidism patients were given methimazole at a starting dose of 30 mg daily, whereas ophthalmopathy patients were given high-dose intravenous methylprednisolone. The paper describes TCR Vbeta CDR3 sequencing of about 140 peripheral blood samples, made up of about 40 ophthalmopathy patients, 70 to 75 hyperthyroidism patients and about 17 progressor patients. The full study reports these points: No statistical method was used to fix the sample size in advance, and group allocation was not hidden from the investigators. Most expanded thyroid clonotypes (frequency above 0.001) were also detected in blood, suggesting blood repertoires may reflect thyroid immune responses. During validation, the model predicted progression to ophthalmopathy a median of roughly 7.1 months ahead of onset, with around 71% sensitivity and less than 85% specificity. A model built on a 13 V-J signature distinguished ophthalmopathy from stable hyperthyroidism, reaching over 85% sensitivity and 81.08% specificity in cross-validation and 80%/75% in testing.

TCR beta CDR3 regions were amplified from RNA transcripts. For the first round of RT-PCR on the TCR CDR3, the HTBI primer set was used together with the Qiagen OneStep RT-PCR kit. The libraries were constructed in a second round of multiplex PCR and then size-selected and purified. Paired-end sequencing of the libraries was performed with 100 bp reads on an Illumina HiSeq2000. The original methods were these. SOAPnuke was used to process the raw data, removing reads that contained adapters or uncalled bases, had a mean Phred below 15, or lacked an exact match to the constant primer or identifier. COPE v1.2.5 was used to merge the high-quality paired reads, and each unique nucleotide sequence was defined as a clonotype. Clonotypes were aligned to IMGT TRBV, TRBD and TRBJ reference segments using MiTCR v1.1. The analysis included only V-J combinations with a frequency above 0.0001, which together covered 99% to 99.2% of the repertoires. A TCS score was defined as the ratio of F50 (clonal expansion) to E x V (chaos), with BLOSUM62-based TCRdist applied between CDR3 peptides within each V-J. Welch's t-statistics and random forest reduced 500 to 550 V-J features to 10 to 15, which were used in a naive Bayes classifier (R e1071). The public reads were quality trimmed at Q25 with fastp and then assembled into clones with MiXCR by TCRdb, keeping productive beta chains. Under each unique CDR3 protein, matching rows form one entry showing the most common genes and DNA. TCRdb, rather than the study authors, made the V and J calls. This sample comprises nearly 600,000 distinct CDR3 sequences, approximately 14% of them detected only once. The ten largest clones add up to about 7% of the sample.

The trim is 1 base for V and 5 bases for J, with a gap of 8 bases between the germline ends. As encoded in the germline V gene (reference sequence), CDR1 is SEHNR while CDR2 is FQNEAQ. The CDR3 runs 13 residues from the cysteine to the phenylalanine. Of all the DNA, just the CDR3 is kept, 39 bases in frame from base 1. Moderately to severely active disease, a Clinical Activity Score of at least 3, a NOSPECS grade of at least 4, and a duration under 3 months were present in ophthalmopathy patients. Any patient with an uncontrolled infection, another autoimmune disease, pregnancy or lactation was excluded. Diagnoses were established on the basis of clinical symptoms, serum thyroxine and TRAb, thyroid ultrasound, and orbital computed tomography. Ficoll-Paque density gradient centrifugation was used to isolate PBMCs from about 9.4 ml of fresh peripheral blood. Total RNA was extracted using Trizol reagent, and RNA quality was assessed on an Agilent 2100 Bioanalyzer.

Sequenced input: blood. The sequence links TRBV7-9 to TRBJ1-1; 5 matching bases give a weak D call of TRBD1. The sequence derives from a woman aged 18-35 years with Graves' ophthalmopathy. CDR3 loop: CASSLDGATEAFF. The bases are TGTGCCAGCAGCTTAGACGGGGCTACTGAAGCTTTCTTT.